A selection of T cell receptor beta chains follows, all from one sample in a study of T cell clones after liver transplantation. Assay used: immunoSEQ multiplex PCR; TCRdb lists only in-frame clones, some missing. The data hold fewer than 65,000 clones, with about 70% observed a single time. The sequences come from CD4+ T cells from blood, collected at the 22-month timepoint. The receptors come from a human patient who received a liver transplant. Some T cells may be graft donor cells. The CDR3 runs from the conserved cysteine through the conserved F or W. Clone size is stated in some rows and not others, as once, few, many or a class when expanded.

j_call: TRBJ1-6
clone_size: NA
v_call: TRBV27
cdr3_aa: CASSLWAPKNSPLHF

j_call: TRBJ2-7
clone_size: NA
v_call: TRBV5-1
cdr3_aa: CASSQDYSEQYF

j_call: TRBJ2-7
clone_size: NA
v_call: TRBV2
cdr3_aa: CASSATNEQYF

j_call: TRBJ1-1
clone_size: NA
v_call: TRBV27
cdr3_aa: CASSLSGARVNTEAFF

j_call: TRBJ2-2
clone_size: NA
v_call: TRBV18
cdr3_aa: CASSPGTANTGELFF

j_call: TRBJ1-6
clone_size: NA
v_call: TRBV6-5
cdr3_aa: CASVERLINSPLHF

j_call: TRBJ1-1
clone_size: NA
v_call: TRBV19
cdr3_aa: CASSFEASATEAFF

j_call: TRBJ2-7
clone_size: NA
v_call: TRBV7-6
cdr3_aa: CASSSYKGIHEQYF

j_call: TRBJ1-5
clone_size: NA
v_call: TRBV19
cdr3_aa: CASSTNRANRGNQPQHF

j_call: TRBJ1-5
clone_size: NA
v_call: TRBV19
cdr3_aa: CASSISRGRGGHQPQHF

j_call: TRBJ1-3
clone_size: NA
v_call: TRBV28
cdr3_aa: CASTPGSDTIYF

j_call: TRBJ1-2
clone_size: NA
v_call: TRBV18
cdr3_aa: CASSRDSYGYTF

j_call: TRBJ1-6
clone_size: many
v_call: TRBV11-2
cdr3_aa: CASSFGGNYNSPLHF

j_call: TRBJ1-1
clone_size: NA
v_call: TRBV6-4
cdr3_aa: CASSALSRGRTEAFF

j_call: TRBJ2-7
clone_size: NA
v_call: TRBV5-8
cdr3_aa: CASSLVGLEQYF

j_call: TRBJ2-5
clone_size: few
v_call: TRBV10-1
cdr3_aa: CASSDPRTQETQYF

j_call: TRBJ2-7
clone_size: few
v_call: TRBV27
cdr3_aa: CASRSPVRSNEQYF

j_call: TRBJ2-2
clone_size: NA
v_call: TRBV11-2
cdr3_aa: CASSLVLGSGELFF

j_call: TRBJ1-6
clone_size: NA
v_call: TRBV4-2
cdr3_aa: CASSPQADREGHF

j_call: TRBJ1-1
clone_size: few
v_call: TRBV11-2
cdr3_aa: CASSDFKNMNTEAFF

j_call: TRBJ2-3
clone_size: NA
v_call: TRBV19
cdr3_aa: CASSPRTSGSDTQYF

j_call: TRBJ2-1
clone_size: NA
v_call: TRBV7-2
cdr3_aa: CASSARLAGGFSYNEQFF

j_call: TRBJ2-2
clone_size: NA
v_call: TRBV11-2
cdr3_aa: CASSQQGDTGELFF

j_call: TRBJ2-7
clone_size: NA
v_call: TRBV5-1
cdr3_aa: CASSLMGSSNEQYF

j_call: TRBJ2-7
clone_size: once
v_call: TRBV14
cdr3_aa: CASSQDAWRGDYEQYF

j_call: TRBJ1-2
clone_size: NA
v_call: TRBV29-1
cdr3_aa: CSVAAQGYGYTF

j_call: TRBJ2-3
clone_size: NA
v_call: TRBV7-2
cdr3_aa: CASSPDSLGTDTQYF

j_call: TRBJ1-5
clone_size: NA
v_call: TRBV28
cdr3_aa: CASSPDMGRNQPQHF

j_call: TRBJ2-2
clone_size: NA
v_call: TRBV21-1
cdr3_aa: CASSKERITGELFF

j_call: TRBJ1-2
clone_size: NA
v_call: TRBV28
cdr3_aa: CASSSNYGYTF

j_call: TRBJ2-2
clone_size: few
v_call: TRBV10-3
cdr3_aa: CAIRGTSNTGELFF

j_call: TRBJ1-5
clone_size: NA
v_call: TRBV7-9
cdr3_aa: CASSFLAADQPQHF

j_call: TRBJ1-2
clone_size: NA
v_call: TRBV9
cdr3_aa: CASSKGPGGEFPRVGYTF

j_call: TRBJ1-5
clone_size: NA
v_call: TRBV18
cdr3_aa: CASSPLHEQPQHF

j_call: TRBJ1-2
clone_size: NA
v_call: TRBV2
cdr3_aa: CASSEGQGALYGYTF

j_call: TRBJ1-5
clone_size: many
v_call: TRBV29-1
cdr3_aa: CSVLESGTGRNQPQHF

j_call: TRBJ1-3
clone_size: NA
v_call: TRBV5-1
cdr3_aa: CASSPGTGLSGNTIYF

j_call: TRBJ1-1
clone_size: NA
v_call: TRBV6-6
cdr3_aa: CASSYSDRGVTEAFF

j_call: TRBJ1-1
clone_size: NA
v_call: TRBV7-9
cdr3_aa: CASSLQGATEAFF

j_call: TRBJ1-2
clone_size: few
v_call: TRBV5-4
cdr3_aa: CASSGDRNYGYTF

j_call: TRBJ2-2
clone_size: NA
v_call: TRBV28
cdr3_aa: CASSFSGGLANTGELFF

j_call: TRBJ1-2
clone_size: NA
v_call: TRBV11-2
cdr3_aa: CASSLSDRGYGYTF

j_call: TRBJ2-1
clone_size: few
v_call: TRBV2
cdr3_aa: CASTLRLAGGHEQFF

j_call: TRBJ2-3
clone_size: NA
v_call: TRBV9
cdr3_aa: CASSVLWGGWTDTQYF

j_call: TRBJ1-2
clone_size: few
v_call: TRBV30
cdr3_aa: CAWSDVNYGYTF

j_call: TRBJ1-3
clone_size: NA
v_call: TRBV11-2
cdr3_aa: CASSSGQVSGNTIYF

j_call: TRBJ2-3
clone_size: NA
v_call: TRBV10-3
cdr3_aa: CAISETTDTQYF

j_call: TRBJ2-7
clone_size: NA
v_call: TRBV5-6
cdr3_aa: CASSLQGSYEQYF

j_call: TRBJ1-2
clone_size: few
v_call: TRBV7-9
cdr3_aa: CASSFGSYGYTF

j_call: TRBJ1-1
clone_size: NA
v_call: TRBV6-5
cdr3_aa: CASSYGGRRTEAFF

j_call: TRBJ1-1
clone_size: NA
v_call: TRBV19
cdr3_aa: CASSRTGGIGNTEAFF

j_call: TRBJ1-1
clone_size: few
v_call: TRBV10-3
cdr3_aa: CAIKNPNTEAFF

j_call: TRBJ2-3
clone_size: NA
v_call: TRBV11-2
cdr3_aa: CASSPWTSSTDTQYF

j_call: TRBJ1-1
clone_size: NA
v_call: TRBV5-4
cdr3_aa: CASSSMGSRKNTEAFF

j_call: TRBJ2-2
clone_size: NA
v_call: TRBV6-1
cdr3_aa: CASSERRIGDGELFF

j_call: TRBJ2-1
clone_size: NA
v_call: TRBV23-1
cdr3_aa: CASSLEGGAYNEQFF

j_call: TRBJ1-1
clone_size: NA
v_call: TRBV6-6
cdr3_aa: CASSGTGRDTEAFF